This passage covers 29 T cell receptor beta chains from one sample sequenced in a study of blood T cell repertoires in COVID-19. The assay was immunoSEQ multiplex PCR, and TCRdb's table has in-frame clones only and misses some. The table shows around 300,000 clones, with roughly 85% occurring only once. What was sequenced was peripheral blood. The source is a woman aged 70-85 years with acute or convalescent COVID-19.

For the CDR3, the DNA is TGTGCCAGCAGCCTAAATACAGGGGGCGATGAGCAGTTCTTC. Its protein is CASSLNTGGDEQFF. The chain recombines TRBV6-5 with TRBJ2-1, with TRBD1 identical over 9 bases. The length of the CDR3 is 14 residues. Trimming at V came to 6 bases and at J to 8 bases, leaving 8 bases not matched to a gene. Germline CDR1 MNHEY, CDR2 SVGAGI.

This chain connects TRBV5-1 to TRBJ1-2; 7 bases are a match to TRBD1. The CDR3 extends over 15 amino acids. V lost 5 bases and J lost 4; bases outside the gene matches: 11. From germline, CDR1 is SGHRS and CDR2 YFSETQ. DNA for the CDR3: TGCGCCAGCAGGGAATTCGCAGGGGGAGGCTATGGCTACACCTTC. Translated: CASREFAGGGYGYTF.

This clone appeared a single time. This rearrangement joins TRBV4-2 to TRBJ2-7; 8 bases are shared with TRBD1. This CDR3 comprises 16 residues. The trim removed 4 bases at V and 2 bases at J, leaving 10 bases unmatched. In germline, CDR1 is LGHNA, CDR2 YNFKEQ. CDR3: CASSPYSTGETYEQYF. The CDR3 DNA is TGTGCCAGCAGCCCTTACTCGACAGGGGAAACCTACGAGCAGTACTTC.

In this sample, this clone turned up once. The chain joins TRBV18 to TRBJ1-2; tentative D call: TRBD1 (6 bases). Trimming took 3 bases from V and 4 from J, leaving 9 bases between them. The CDR3 loop spans 13 amino acids. Germline values: CDR1 KGHSH, CDR2 LQKENI. CDR3 residues: CASSPRGGYGYTF. CDR3 in DNA: TGTGCCAGCTCACCTAGGGGGGGCTATGGCTACACCTTC.

This clone was detected only a few times. The V gene is TRBV2, the J gene TRBJ1-1; D unresolved. Germline V gene sequence: CDR1 SNHLY, CDR2 FYNNEI. CDR3 size: 12 residues. V gave up 7 bases and J gave up 4 bases, with 10 bases separating them. The CDR3 coding sequence is TGTGCCAGCAAAGAGGGAGGCACTGAAGCTTTCTTT. Its translation is CASKEGGTEAFF.

The rearrangement uses TRBV2 and TRBJ2-5; the match to TRBD2 covers 10 bases. The CDR3 totals 15 residues. Looked up from germline, CDR1 is SNHLY and CDR2 is FYNNEI. V shed 8 bases, J shed 5 bases, and the junction held 11 bases outside the gene matches. CDR3 nucleotide sequence: TGTGCCAGCTCCGGTCGGACTAGCGGTCTGGAGACCCAGTACTTC. Its translation: CASSGRTSGLETQYF.

The rearrangement joins TRBV29-1 to TRBJ1-2; a weak D match, TRBD1 (5 bases). The germline CDR1 and CDR2 sequences are SQVTM and ANQGSEA. The CDR3 is 15 residues long. Trimming removed 1 base at V and 3 bases at J, with 15 bases between. The CDR3: CSVEGPSRGDYGYTF. The CDR3, as DNA: TGCAGCGTTGAAGGCCCTTCAAGGGGCGACTATGGCTACACCTTC.

The rearrangement uses TRBV3-1 (or the pseudogene TRBV3-2) and TRBJ2-5; the D is unclear. The CDR3 loop spans 15 amino acids. CDR1 LGHDT and CDR2 YNNKEL come from the germline V gene (reference sequence). V lost 1 base and J lost 5, with 14 bases in between. This CDR3 is CASSQGRLSLETQYF. The CDR3 nucleotides read TGTGCCAGCAGCCAAGGCCGACTCAGCTTGGAGACCCAGTACTTC.

This chain links TRBV19 with TRBJ1-1; no reliable D call. The CDR3 is made up of 13 amino acids. Germline V gene sequence: CDR1 LNHDA, CDR2 SQIVND (reference sequence). Between the trimmed V and J ends, which lost 1 base and 4 bases, there was a span of 7 bases. Written as DNA, the CDR3 is TGTGCCAGTAGTATAGGGGAGCGCACTGAAGCTTTCTTT. It codes for CASSIGERTEAFF.

V usage is TRBV27 and J usage is TRBJ2-7; D is possibly TRBD1 (6 bases). Trimming stripped 6 bases from V and 6 bases from J, with 18 bases between. The germline CDR1 and CDR2 sequences are MNHEY and SMNVEV (reference sequence). The CDR3 totals 14 residues. The CDR3 here is CASRADLGHFEQYF. The CDR3 DNA is TGTGCCAGCAGAGCCGATCTGGGACACTTCGAGCAGTACTTC.

This rearrangement joins TRBV30 to TRBJ1-1, with D unclear. Germline assignment: CDR1 GTSNPN and CDR2 SVGIG (reference sequence). The CDR3 has 13 amino acids. The V end was cut by 2 bases, the J end by 5 bases, with 12 bases between. CDR3: CAWSFGELTEAFF. In DNA, the CDR3 is TGTGCCTGGAGTTTCGGGGAGCTGACTGAAGCTTTCTTT. The full variable domain, with the rest looked up from reference TRBV30 and TRBJ1-1, is SQTIHQWPATLVQPVGSPLSLECTVEGTSNPNLYWYRQAAGRGLQLLFYSVGIGQISSEVPQNLSASRPQDRQFILSSKKLLLSDSGFYLCAWSFGELTEAFFGQGTRLTVV.

The chain is built from TRBV16 and TRBJ1-4, with D tentatively TRBD1 (5 bases). The V gene's germline CDR1 is KGHSY and CDR2 FQNENV. Trimming shortened V by 5 bases and J by 8 bases, and 15 bases separated the two germline ends. The CDR3 contains 14 residues. CDR3 residues: CASSVQGADEKLFF. The CDR3 nucleotides read TGTGCCAGCAGCGTTCAAGGGGCTGACGAAAAACTGTTTTTT.

V and J are TRBV20-1 and TRBJ1-1; D is possibly TRBD1 (6 bases). Germline V gene data show CDR1 as DFQATT and CDR2 as SNEGSKA (reference sequence). This CDR3 spans 15 amino acids. Trimming cost V 3 bases and J 0 bases, with 14 bases left between them. CDR3 coding DNA: TGCAGTGCTAGTGGGGGTTGGACAGTGAACACTGAAGCTTTCTTT. Translated: CSASGGWTVNTEAFF.

This chain connects TRBV10-3 to TRBJ1-4; tentatively, D is TRBD1 (6 bases). CDR1 ENHRY and CDR2 SYGVKD come from the germline V gene. The CDR3 has 14 residues. The ends were cut back, 4 bases at V and 5 bases at J, with 11 bases in the middle. In DNA, the CDR3 is TGTGCCATCAGTGGCGGGCAGGGGAATGAAAAACTGTTTTTT. This translates into CAISGGQGNEKLFF.

As DNA, the CDR3 is TGTGCCAGTCGAGCGCGGGGGAACCAAGAGACCCAGTACTTC. This sequence encodes CASRARGNQETQYF. The chain is built from TRBV27 and TRBJ2-5; 7 nucleotides agree with TRBD2. From germline, CDR1 is MNHEY and CDR2 SMNVEV (reference sequence). This CDR3 contains 14 residues. V shed 9 bases and J 0 bases; nucleotides not matched to a gene: 7.

The rearrangement uses TRBV19 and TRBJ1-1; a possible D gene is TRBD1 (6 bases). Germline V gives CDR1 LNHDA, CDR2 SQIVND (reference sequence). V was trimmed by 1 base and J by 3 bases, leaving 15 bases between them. The length of the CDR3 is 16 residues. CDR3 sequence (DNA): TGTGCCAGTAGTATAGGAACAGGGTTAGGTGACACTGAAGCTTTCTTT. As protein: CASSIGTGLGDTEAFF.

The J gene is TRBJ2-3, the V gene TRBV29-1; 8 bases align to TRBD2. The CDR3 loop spans 15 amino acids. Unmatched junction bases numbered 9, after V lost 5 bases and J lost 2 bases. Per germline, CDR1 SQVTM and CDR2 ANQGSEA. This CDR3 is CSVRVRSGATDTQYF. The CDR3 DNA reads TGCAGCGTTAGGGTACGTAGCGGGGCCACAGATACGCAGTATTTT.

This rearrangement joins TRBV6-6 to TRBJ2-7; D might be TRBD2 (5 bases). The CDR3 totals 13 residues. The V gene lost 6 bases and the J gene lost 2 bases, with 11 bases spanning the gap. CDR1 and CDR2 (germline): MNHNY, SVGAGI (reference sequence). CDR3 in amino acids: CASSPGIPYEQYF. The CDR3 DNA follows: TGTGCCAGCAGCCCGGGGATCCCCTACGAGCAGTACTTC.

The J gene is TRBJ2-7, the V gene TRBV11-2; TRBD1 matches 8 bases. The germline V gene encodes CDR1 SGHAT and CDR2 FQNNGV. The V segment lost 0 bases and the J segment 3 bases; nucleotides outside the gene matches: 4. The CDR3 is 15 amino acids. CDR3 amino acids: CASSLETGGLYEQYF. CDR3 nucleotides: TGTGCCAGCAGCTTAGAAACAGGGGGTCTCTACGAGCAGTACTTC.

V is TRBV3-1 (or the pseudogene TRBV3-2) and J is TRBJ2-1; 9 bases agree with TRBD2. The CDR3 runs 14 residues. V lost 4 bases, J lost 10 bases, and 8 bases stayed unmatched. In germline, CDR1 is LGHDT, CDR2 YNNKEL (reference sequence). The CDR3, as DNA: TGTGCCAGCAGCCCTGCGGGGGGGCGAGGGGAGCAGTTCTTC. Translating gives CASSPAGGRGEQFF.

The V gene is TRBV7-2, the J gene TRBJ2-1; 10 bases align to TRBD2. Germline V gene lookup returns CDR1 SGHTA and CDR2 FQGNSA. V dropped 5 bases and J dropped 0; count of bases not matched to a gene: 13. The CDR3 is 19 residues long. CDR3 sequence: CASSEVLAGFSSSYNEQFF. The CDR3 bases are TGTGCCAGCAGCGAGGTACTAGCGGGGTTTTCCAGCTCCTACAATGAGCAGTTCTTC.

The gene calls are TRBV10-3 and TRBJ1-6, with 7 bases that match TRBD1. V trimming: 3 bases; J trimming: 7 bases; junction bases outside the gene matches: 0. This CDR3 is built from 13 residues. Germline CDR1 and CDR2: ENHRY and SYGVKD. This CDR3 is CAISDRGNSPLHF. CDR3 bases: TGTGCCATCAGTGACAGGGGGAATTCACCCCTCCACTTT.

The chain combines TRBV5-6 with TRBJ1-5; D may be TRBD1 (6 bases). The CDR3 contains 15 residues. The V gene lost 1 base and the J gene lost 6 bases, with 14 bases spanning the gap. CDR1 SGHDT and CDR2 YYEEEE come from the germline V gene. CDR3 nucleotide sequence: TGTGCCAGCAGCTTGTATAACAGGGTGGGTCAGCCCCAGCATTTT. Protein sequence: CASSLYNRVGQPQHF.

The V and J genes are TRBV15 and TRBJ2-3; D unclear. The CDR3 is 16 amino acids. The V end was cut by 1 base, the J end by 0 bases, with 11 bases between. In germline, CDR1 is LNHNV, CDR2 YYDKDF (reference sequence). The CDR3: CATSRVLPTSTDTQYF. The CDR3 DNA sequence: TGTGCCACCAGCAGAGTTCTTCCGACTAGCACAGATACGCAGTATTTT.

The chain is built from TRBV9 and TRBJ1-2; 10 bases fit TRBD1. Germline trimming cut 4 bases from V and 7 bases from J; bases unmatched to any gene: 13. The CDR3 loop spans 16 amino acids. CDR1 SGDLS and CDR2 YYNGEE come from the germline V gene. CDR3 coding DNA: TGTGCCAGCAGCCCCTTACCCTCCGGGACAGGGGTTGGCTACACCTTC. Residues: CASSPLPSGTGVGYTF.

This clone was detected only a few times. V and J are TRBV29-1 and TRBJ1-6; D is unresolved. Germline CDR1 and CDR2: SQVTM and ANQGSEA. Deletions cut 5 bases from V and 8 bases from J, with 13 bases between. The CDR3 sequence is 13 residues long. This CDR3 reads CSVQRGRDSPLHF. CDR3 in DNA: TGCAGCGTTCAACGGGGAAGGGATTCACCCCTCCACTTT.

V is TRBV7-8 and J is TRBJ1-1; D gene unclear. The CDR3 extends over 16 amino acids. The germline V gene encodes CDR1 SGHVS and CDR2 FQNEAQ. V was shortened by 2 bases and J by 3 bases, with 16 bases between the two germline ends. The chain's CDR3 is CASSLPGSRRDTEAFF. The CDR3 DNA follows: TGTGCCAGCAGCTTACCCGGCTCCCGGCGGGACACTGAAGCTTTCTTT.

The chain is built from TRBV7-9 and TRBJ2-1; 9 positions match TRBD1. Germline V CDR1 and CDR2: SEHNR, FQNEAQ (reference sequence). With V trimmed by 6 bases and J by 5 bases, 8 bases remained unmatched. The CDR3 runs to 15 residues. CDR3 protein: CASRATGGSNNEQFF. The CDR3, as DNA: TGTGCCAGCAGGGCGACAGGGGGATCGAACAATGAGCAGTTCTTC. The variable domain in full, with the rest retrieved from reference TRBV7-9 and TRBJ2-1, is DTGVSQNPRHKITKRGQNVTFRCDPISEHNRLYWYRQTLGQGPEFLTYFQNEAQLEKSRLLSDRFSAERPKGSFSTLEIQRTEQGDSAMYLCASRATGGSNNEQFFGPGTRLTVL.

The V and J genes are TRBV12-3 or TRBV12-4 and TRBJ1-2, with 7 bases lining up with TRBD1. V trimming: 3 bases; J trimming: 8 bases; junction bases outside the gene matches: 3. The CDR3 length is 12 residues. In DNA, the CDR3 is TGTGCCAGCAGTTTGACAGGGACCGGCTACACCTTC. Protein: CASSLTGTGYTF.